This T cell receptor (beta chain) was captured in a study of blood T cell repertoires in COVID-19. Turning to the study itself: Researchers got acute and convalescent COVID-19 samples from the United States, Italy and Spain. T cells, B-cell-depleted T cells, or PBMCs provided the cDNA or gDNA that served as material.

Trimming cost V 5 bases and J 2 bases, with 11 bases left between them. This CDR3 comprises 14 residues. The V gene's germline CDR1 is SGHTA and CDR2 FQGTGA. Per the study methods: Reference gene primer amplification gave nucleated cell count estimates. This table comes from immunoSEQ multiplex PCR, and its TCRdb copy is limited to in-frame clones, with some not included. Clonal size and the V and J genes are those of that table, whereas D and trimming came from the DNA. The sample lists 200,000 to 300,000 clones, 85% to 90% occurring once. The chain has TRBV7-3 and TRBJ2-3; TRBD2 might be the D (5 bases). Sequenced input: peripheral blood. The receptor's source is a woman aged 40 to 50 who had recovered from COVID-19. This CDR3 reads CASSKSGPTDTQYF. In DNA, the CDR3 is TGTGCCAGCAGCAAGAGCGGTCCCACAGATACGCAGTATTTT. Complete variable domain (other parts from reference TRBV7-3 and TRBJ2-3): GAGVSQTPSNKVTEKGKYVELRCDPISGHTALYWYRQSLGQGPEFLIYFQGTGAADDSGLPNDRFFAVRPEGSVSTLKIQRTERGDSAVYLCASSKSGPTDTQYFGPGTRLTVL.